This T cell receptor beta chain emerged from a study of identical twins. Germline CDR1 is SGHVS and CDR2 is FNYEAQ. This CDR3 spans 13 amino acids. With V trimmed by 4 bases and J by 15 bases, 10 bases remained unmatched. In its sample, this clonotype was seen a few times. MiXCR, run by TCRdb on the 5' RACE reads, gives a single entry per CDR3 protein. The repertoire holds 500,000 to 700,000 distinct CDR3 sequences, with roughly 6.6% as singletons. These data also formed part of another study, on yellow fever vaccine responses in identical twins.

The receptor comes from a woman aged 18-29 years in good health. The J gene is TRBJ2-1, the V gene TRBV7-6, with TRBD2 identical over 9 bases. Sequencing input: PBMCs. Here the CDR3 reads CASSSRLAEKLFF. As DNA, the CDR3 is TGTGCCAGCAGCTCCCGACTAGCGGAAAAGCTGTTCTTC.